This is a list of T cell receptor beta chains from one sample in a study of CD4 and CD8 cells across lung adenocarcinoma regions. TCRdb analysed the PCR reads with MiXCR anew, one entry per CDR3 protein. The sample lists several thousand distinct CDR3 sequences, around half occurring once. Sequencing was performed on CD8+ T cells from the center of a lung tumor. Source of these receptors: a male donor with lung adenocarcinoma. The CD4 and CD8 labels of this study may be unreliable. CDR3s include the opening cysteine and the closing phenylalanine or tryptophan. The order of the fields is D gene, V gene, clone size, J gene, CDR3 protein, CDR3 DNA. The D gene is left open where the match is weak. Not every row has a clone size; where given, it reads once, few, many or a size class.

D gene: TRBD2
V gene: TRBV6-1
clone size: -
J gene: TRBJ2-1
CDR3 protein: CASYSSGGAYNEQFF
CDR3 DNA: TGTGCCAGCTACTCTAGCGGGGGGGCTTACAATGAGCAGTTCTTC

D gene: -
V gene: TRBV6-1
clone size: many
J gene: TRBJ1-1
CDR3 protein: CASSKLRDKREAFF
CDR3 DNA: TGTGCCAGCAGTAAACTCCGGGACAAACGTGAAGCTTTCTTT

D gene: -
V gene: TRBV6-1
clone size: -
J gene: TRBJ2-2
CDR3 protein: CASTAGPNTGELFF
CDR3 DNA: TGTGCCAGCACGGCAGGGCCGAACACCGGGGAGCTGTTTTTT

D gene: -
V gene: TRBV27
clone size: many
J gene: TRBJ2-7
CDR3 protein: CASSGRTNTYEQYF
CDR3 DNA: TGTGCCAGCAGCGGACGGACCAATACCTACGAGCAGTACTTC

D gene: -
V gene: TRBV7-8
clone size: few
J gene: TRBJ2-5
CDR3 protein: CASSPRSAGFGETQYF
CDR3 DNA: TGTGCCAGCAGCCCACGGTCGGCGGGGTTTGGAGAGACCCAGTACTTC

D gene: TRBD2
V gene: TRBV6-1
clone size: -
J gene: TRBJ2-4
CDR3 protein: CASSGVAGGCAKNIQYF
CDR3 DNA: TGTGCCAGCAGTGGGGTCGCGGGGGGGTGTGCCAAAAACATTCAGTACTTC

D gene: -
V gene: TRBV7-2
clone size: many
J gene: TRBJ2-3
CDR3 protein: CASSLLGAGVTDTQYF
CDR3 DNA: TGTGCCAGCAGCTTATTGGGGGCCGGTGTCACAGATACGCAGTATTTT

D gene: -
V gene: TRBV6-5
clone size: few
J gene: TRBJ2-1
CDR3 protein: CASSYGGSWGPHNEQFF
CDR3 DNA: TGTGCCAGCAGTTACGGGGGCTCGTGGGGGCCACACAATGAGCAGTTCTTC

D gene: TRBD2
V gene: TRBV20-1
clone size: few
J gene: TRBJ2-1
CDR3 protein: CSATGLVSEQFF
CDR3 DNA: TGCAGTGCTACTGGACTAGTTAGTGAGCAGTTCTTC

D gene: TRBD2
V gene: TRBV6-5
clone size: -
J gene: TRBJ2-2
CDR3 protein: CASSFGGAGTGELFF
CDR3 DNA: TGTGCCAGCAGTTTCGGGGGGGCGGGCACCGGGGAGCTGTTTTTT

D gene: -
V gene: TRBV6-1
clone size: many
J gene: TRBJ1-1
CDR3 protein: CASSDLAGSKGEAFF
CDR3 DNA: TGTGCCAGCAGTGACTTGGCAGGGTCTAAGGGTGAAGCTTTCTTT

D gene: -
V gene: TRBV4-1
clone size: few
J gene: TRBJ1-5
CDR3 protein: CASSRKTGDSNQPQHF
CDR3 DNA: TGCGCCAGCAGCCGAAAAACGGGAGATAGCAATCAGCCCCAGCATTTT

D gene: -
V gene: TRBV27
clone size: -
J gene: TRBJ2-2
CDR3 protein: CASREGRTGELFF
CDR3 DNA: TGTGCCAGTAGGGAAGGACGCACCGGGGAGCTGTTTTTT

D gene: TRBD1
V gene: TRBV6-5
clone size: -
J gene: TRBJ1-5
CDR3 protein: CASSYSVPGQGNQPQHF
CDR3 DNA: TGTGCCAGCAGTTACTCCGTTCCGGGACAGGGCAATCAGCCCCAGCATTTT

D gene: TRBD2
V gene: TRBV10-1
clone size: -
J gene: TRBJ2-1
CDR3 protein: CASSQTGLDYNEQFF
CDR3 DNA: TGCGCCAGCAGCCAGACGGGACTAGACTACAATGAGCAGTTCTTC

D gene: -
V gene: TRBV6-1
clone size: -
J gene: TRBJ1-4
CDR3 protein: CASSDREKSEKLFF
CDR3 DNA: TGTGCCAGCAGTGACAGGGAAAAAAGTGAAAAACTGTTTTTT

D gene: TRBD2
V gene: TRBV4-1
clone size: many
J gene: TRBJ2-7
CDR3 protein: CASSRLAGINEQYF
CDR3 DNA: TGCGCCAGCAGCCGACTAGCGGGAATCAACGAGCAGTACTTC

D gene: -
V gene: TRBV6-1
clone size: -
J gene: TRBJ2-7
CDR3 protein: CASRTGGKEQYF
CDR3 DNA: TGTGCCAGCAGGACAGGAGGGAAAGAGCAGTACTTC

D gene: -
V gene: TRBV6-1
clone size: -
J gene: TRBJ1-2
CDR3 protein: CASSEGGDGYTF
CDR3 DNA: TGTGCCAGCAGTGAAGGGGGCGATGGCTACACCTTC

D gene: -
V gene: TRBV11-3
clone size: many
J gene: TRBJ2-1
CDR3 protein: CASSLVGNRFF
CDR3 DNA: TGTGCCAGCAGCTTAGTGGGGAATCGGTTCTTC

D gene: -
V gene: TRBV20-1
clone size: once
J gene: TRBJ1-1
CDR3 protein: CSAGGRRTNTEAFF
CDR3 DNA: TGCAGTGCCGGAGGCCGACGGACGAACACTGAAGCTTTCTTT

D gene: -
V gene: TRBV6-1
clone size: many
J gene: TRBJ2-7
CDR3 protein: CASRDYQSSYEQYF
CDR3 DNA: TGTGCCAGCAGGGACTACCAAAGCTCCTACGAGCAGTACTTC

D gene: -
V gene: TRBV6-1
clone size: -
J gene: TRBJ2-7
CDR3 protein: CASGSGPHNEQYF
CDR3 DNA: TGTGCCAGCGGATCAGGGCCACACAATGAGCAGTACTTC

D gene: TRBD2
V gene: TRBV10-2
clone size: -
J gene: TRBJ2-1
CDR3 protein: CASSDQWGGGNEQFF
CDR3 DNA: TGCGCCAGCAGTGATCAGTGGGGGGGTGGGAATGAGCAGTTCTTC

D gene: -
V gene: TRBV6-1
clone size: -
J gene: TRBJ2-1
CDR3 protein: CASSEAWSTGEQFF
CDR3 DNA: TGTGCCAGCAGTGAAGCGTGGAGCACGGGTGAGCAGTTCTTC

D gene: -
V gene: TRBV3-1
clone size: -
J gene: TRBJ2-4
CDR3 protein: CASSQGYDKNIQYF
CDR3 DNA: TGTGCCAGCAGCCAAGGTTATGACAAAAACATTCAGTACTTC

D gene: TRBD1
V gene: TRBV10-3
clone size: -
J gene: TRBJ2-3
CDR3 protein: CAISTGQGTTDTQYF
CDR3 DNA: TGTGCCATCAGTACGGGACAGGGGACAACAGATACGCAGTATTTT

D gene: -
V gene: TRBV6-1
clone size: many
J gene: TRBJ2-7
CDR3 protein: CASSEAVQRTAYEQYF
CDR3 DNA: TGTGCCAGCAGTGAAGCCGTGCAGCGAACCGCCTACGAGCAGTACTTC

D gene: TRBD2
V gene: TRBV27
clone size: few
J gene: TRBJ2-3
CDR3 protein: CASRRGDFSTDTQYF
CDR3 DNA: TGTGCCAGCAGGCGGGGGGACTTTTCCACAGATACGCAGTATTTT

D gene: -
V gene: TRBV10-3
clone size: once
J gene: TRBJ1-2
CDR3 protein: CASHRAPNYGYTF
CDR3 DNA: TGTGCCTCTCACCGTGCTCCTAACTATGGCTACACCTTC

D gene: TRBD2
V gene: TRBV6-1
clone size: -
J gene: TRBJ2-3
CDR3 protein: CASSGTSGTDTQYF
CDR3 DNA: TGTGCCAGCAGTGGCACTAGCGGCACAGATACGCAGTATTTT

D gene: -
V gene: TRBV6-4
clone size: many
J gene: TRBJ1-1
CDR3 protein: CASSSSPGNTEAFF
CDR3 DNA: TGTGCCAGCAGCTCGAGTCCGGGGAACACTGAAGCTTTCTTT

D gene: TRBD1
V gene: TRBV6-1
clone size: -
J gene: TRBJ2-7
CDR3 protein: CASSPRTGFSSYEQYF
CDR3 DNA: TGTGCCAGCAGTCCCCGGACAGGGTTTAGCTCCTACGAGCAGTACTTC

D gene: -
V gene: TRBV10-1
clone size: -
J gene: TRBJ2-7
CDR3 protein: CASSRGTATYEQYF
CDR3 DNA: TGCGCCAGCAGTCGCGGGACAGCAACCTACGAGCAGTACTTC

D gene: -
V gene: TRBV9
clone size: few
J gene: TRBJ2-5
CDR3 protein: CASSVDHSTQETQYF
CDR3 DNA: TGTGCCAGCAGCGTAGACCACAGCACTCAAGAGACCCAGTACTTC

D gene: -
V gene: TRBV27
clone size: few
J gene: TRBJ2-1
CDR3 protein: CASSLGSVYNEQFF
CDR3 DNA: TGTGCCAGCAGTTTGGGTAGCGTCTACAATGAGCAGTTCTTC

D gene: -
V gene: TRBV6-1
clone size: -
J gene: TRBJ2-4
CDR3 protein: CASSADLYLAKNIQYF
CDR3 DNA: TGTGCCAGCAGTGCCGATCTTTATCTAGCCAAAAACATTCAGTACTTC

D gene: -
V gene: TRBV6-5
clone size: -
J gene: TRBJ1-1
CDR3 protein: CASSYTGRDTEAFF
CDR3 DNA: TGTGCCAGCAGTTACACAGGGAGGGACACTGAAGCTTTCTTT

D gene: TRBD2
V gene: TRBV6-1
clone size: few
J gene: TRBJ2-2
CDR3 protein: CASSEAAGEAGELFF
CDR3 DNA: TGTGCCAGCAGTGAAGCGGCGGGAGAGGCCGGGGAGCTGTTTTTT

D gene: -
V gene: TRBV6-1
clone size: few
J gene: TRBJ2-7
CDR3 protein: CASRPSDRSPYEQYF
CDR3 DNA: TGTGCCAGCAGACCCTCGGACAGATCTCCCTACGAGCAGTACTTC

D gene: -
V gene: TRBV7-2
clone size: -
J gene: TRBJ2-3
CDR3 protein: CAETALGRKDTQYF
CDR3 DNA: TGTGCCGAAACGGCGCTGGGTCGCAAAGATACGCAGTACTTT